The clone carrying this T cell receptor beta chain turned up a few times. The TCR library protocol was used to attach unique molecular identifiers. These identifiers were attached to individual cDNA molecules. TCRdb reprocessed the 5' RACE reads via MiXCR and lists one record per CDR3 protein. The sample has 60,000 or so distinct CDR3 sequences; 10% to 14% are singletons. This entry belongs to a study of early T cells in non-severe SARS-CoV-2 infection. Overall study: Unsorted whole blood bulk RNA was sequenced, with unpaired chains.

This receptor was identified in an adult who was a healthcare worker with PCR-confirmed SARS-CoV-2 infection or an uninfected control (not recorded which). The sequencing sample was made of whole blood.

The CDR3 coding sequence is TGTGCCATCAGGGACGGGAACACTGAAGCTTTCTTT. Its translation: CAIRDGNTEAFF. This chain joins TRBV10-3 and TRBJ1-1; the D is unclear. Germline lookup yields CDR1 ENHRY and CDR2 SYGVKD. V dropped 6 bases and J dropped 1 base, with 6 bases sitting between them. CDR3 size: 12 residues.